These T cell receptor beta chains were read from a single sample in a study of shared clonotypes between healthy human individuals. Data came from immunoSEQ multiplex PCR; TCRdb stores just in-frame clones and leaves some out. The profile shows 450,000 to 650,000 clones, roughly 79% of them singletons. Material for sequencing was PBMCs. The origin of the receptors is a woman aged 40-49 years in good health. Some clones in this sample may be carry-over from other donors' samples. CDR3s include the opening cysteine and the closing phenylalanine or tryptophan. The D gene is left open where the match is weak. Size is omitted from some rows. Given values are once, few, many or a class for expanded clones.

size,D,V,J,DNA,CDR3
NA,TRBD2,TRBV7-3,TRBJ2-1,TGTGCCAGCAGTGTGGGACTAGCGGCTGGGAATGAGCAGTTCTTC,CASSVGLAAGNEQFF
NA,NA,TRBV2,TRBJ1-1,TGTGCCAGCAGTAGACGAGACGGGTCAAACACTGAAGCTTTCTTT,CASSRRDGSNTEAFF
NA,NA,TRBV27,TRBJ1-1,TGTGCCAGCAGTTTATCGTGGGACACTGAAGCTTTCTTT,CASSLSWDTEAFF
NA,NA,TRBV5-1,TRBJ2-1,TGCGCCAGCAGCTTGGAATCTCCTGGCGGCTCCTACAATGAGCAGTTCTTC,CASSLESPGGSYNEQFF
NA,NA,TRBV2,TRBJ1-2,TGTGCCAGCAGTGACCGGGGGCAAGGATATGGCTACACCTTC,CASSDRGQGYGYTF
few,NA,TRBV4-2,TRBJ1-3,TGTGCCAGCAGCCAAGATAGGGCTCTCTCTGGAAACACCATATATTTT,CASSQDRALSGNTIYF
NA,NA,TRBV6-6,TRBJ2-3,TGTGCCAGCAGCACGGGACACCTAGGTTACACAGATACGCAGTATTTT,CASSTGHLGYTDTQYF
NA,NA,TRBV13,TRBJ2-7,TGTGCCAGCAGCTTAGGACAGACCTACGAGCAGTACTTC,CASSLGQTYEQYF
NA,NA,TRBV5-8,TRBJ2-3,TGTGCCAGCAGCTTGAACGGGCGGGCTAGCACAGATACGCAGTATTTT,CASSLNGRASTDTQYF
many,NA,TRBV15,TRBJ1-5,TGTGCCACCAGCAGGACAGTAGACAATCAGCCCCAGCATTTT,CATSRTVDNQPQHF
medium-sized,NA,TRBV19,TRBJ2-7,TGTGCCAGTAGTACCCGACAGACCAACTCCTACGAGCAGTACTTC,CASSTRQTNSYEQYF
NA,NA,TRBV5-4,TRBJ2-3,TGTGCCAGCAGCCCCCCACACAGGGGAGGGACAGATACGCAGTATTTT,CASSPPHRGGTDTQYF
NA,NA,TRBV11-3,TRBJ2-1,TGTGCCAGCAGCCGGGACAGTACGGGCGGGAGGCCCTCCTACAATGAGCAGTTCTTC,CASSRDSTGGRPSYNEQFF
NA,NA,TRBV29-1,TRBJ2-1,TGCAGCGTAATAGCGGTGGACTACAATGAGCAGTTCTTC,CSVIAVDYNEQFF
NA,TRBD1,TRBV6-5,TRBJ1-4,TGTGCCAGCAGTCAACAGGGGGTTAGTGAAAAACTGTTTTTT,CASSQQGVSEKLFF
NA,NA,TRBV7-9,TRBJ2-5,TGTGCCAGCAGCCCCCGGGACCCCCGGGAGACCCAGTACTTC,CASSPRDPRETQYF
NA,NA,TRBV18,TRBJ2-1,TGTGCCAGCTCACAAGGGACTCTACAACACAATGAGCAGTTCTTC,CASSQGTLQHNEQFF
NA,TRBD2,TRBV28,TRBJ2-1,TGTGCCAGCAGTCTTAGCGGGAGTGGGCGCAATGAGCAGTTCTTC,CASSLSGSGRNEQFF
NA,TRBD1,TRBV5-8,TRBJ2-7,TGTGCCAGCAGCTTGACAGGGGCCCTAAGGGGCGAGCAGTACTTC,CASSLTGALRGEQYF
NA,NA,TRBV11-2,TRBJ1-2,TGTGCCAGCAGCTTAGATAGGATGGGTGGCTACACCTTC,CASSLDRMGGYTF
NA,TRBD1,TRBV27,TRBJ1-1,TGTGCCAGCAGACCCCGGGACAGGGGGCTGGGGGCTTTCTTT,CASRPRDRGLGAFF
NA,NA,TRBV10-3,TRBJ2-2,TGTGCCATCAGTGAGTCAGGGGACACCGGGGAGCTGTTTTTT,CAISESGDTGELFF
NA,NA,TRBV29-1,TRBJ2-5,TGCAGCGTCGCGGAATTCCAAGAGACCCAGTACTTC,CSVAEFQETQYF